The rows below give T cell receptor beta chains drawn from one sample of a study of OX40 agonist ivuxolimab in advanced cancers. Only in-frame clones appear in the TCRdb table, and some are missing; sequencing was by immunoSEQ multiplex PCR. The top ten clones hold roughly 13% of a sample with approximately 58,000 clones, roughly 90% of them seen once. This specimen consisted of CD4+ or CD8+ T cells sorted from blood, obtained in a trial of the OX40 agonist ivuxolimab. These receptors came from an adult with an advanced solid tumor such as melanoma, head and neck, liver or kidney cancer. CDR3s include the opening cysteine and the closing phenylalanine or tryptophan. D genes are given only for firm matches. Size values are once, few and many counts, or a class for expanded clones, and some rows have none.

CDR3,DNA,size,J,D,V
CASSQSGTGAHEQYF,TGCGCCAGCAGCCAGTCCGGGACAGGGGCCCACGAGCAGTACTTC,NA,TRBJ2-7,TRBD1,TRBV4-1
CASSRELAGGSGAYNEQFF,TGTGCCAGCAGCCGAGAGCTAGCGGGAGGGAGTGGGGCCTACAATGAGCAGTTCTTC,NA,TRBJ2-1,TRBD2,TRBV7-3
CASSPTSTASYEQYF,TGTGCCAGCAGCCCTACGTCGACCGCCTCCTACGAGCAGTACTTC,NA,TRBJ2-7,NA,TRBV4-2
CAISDLLAGEADTQYF,TGTGCCATCAGTGATCTACTAGCGGGAGAGGCGGATACGCAGTATTTT,NA,TRBJ2-3,TRBD2,TRBV10-3
CASSFLRDFGPNEQFF,TGTGCCAGCAGTTTTTTAAGGGACTTTGGACCCAATGAGCAGTTCTTC,NA,TRBJ2-1,NA,TRBV27
CASSLAKPGTSGPHNEQFF,TGTGCCAGCAGCTTAGCGAAGCCCGGGACTAGCGGGCCCCACAATGAGCAGTTCTTC,NA,TRBJ2-1,TRBD2,TRBV7-6
CSVRDTGELFF,TGCAGCGTCAGGGACACCGGGGAGCTGTTTTTT,NA,TRBJ2-2,NA,TRBV29-1
CASSLDGAGNQPQHF,TGTGCCAGCAGCTTGGACGGGGCTGGCAATCAGCCCCAGCATTTT,NA,TRBJ1-5,NA,TRBV7-6
CASSYRDRVSDTQYF,TGTGCCAGCAGTTACCGGGACAGAGTCTCAGATACGCAGTATTTT,NA,TRBJ2-3,TRBD1,TRBV6-9
CASSVPRDRVYGYTF,TGTGCCAGCAGCGTTCCCCGGGACAGGGTATACGGCTACACCTTC,NA,TRBJ1-2,NA,TRBV21-1
CASSLGRGDGYTF,TGTGCCAGCAGTTTGGGGCGGGGGGACGGCTACACCTTC,NA,TRBJ1-2,NA,TRBV28
CASSLAGVGYNEQFF,TGTGCCAGCAGCTTAGCTGGGGTGGGCTACAATGAGCAGTTCTTC,NA,TRBJ2-1,NA,TRBV7-2
CAINRKNTGELFF,TGTGCCATCAACAGGAAGAACACCGGGGAGCTGTTTTTT,NA,TRBJ2-2,NA,TRBV10-3
CASSIRWEGPDTQYF,TGTGCCAGCAGCATCCGGTGGGAGGGCCCGGATACGCAGTATTTT,NA,TRBJ2-3,TRBD2,TRBV5-5
CSVGGLLAGSYNEQFF,TGCAGCGTTGGAGGCCTGCTAGCGGGGAGTTACAATGAGCAGTTCTTC,NA,TRBJ2-1,TRBD2,TRBV29-1
CASSFSGGPYEQYF,TGTGCCAGTAGTTTTTCTGGGGGGCCCTACGAGCAGTACTTC,NA,TRBJ2-7,NA,TRBV19
CASSLGTSGPYNEQFF,TGCGCCAGCAGCCTTGGGACTAGCGGACCCTACAATGAGCAGTTCTTC,NA,TRBJ2-1,TRBD2,TRBV5-1
CASSLVGGNTEAFF,TGTGCCAGCAGCTTAGTGGGGGGGAACACTGAAGCTTTCTTT,once,TRBJ1-1,NA,TRBV7-9
CARGMREGTYNEQFF,TGTGCCCGGGGTATGCGGGAAGGGACCTACAATGAGCAGTTCTTC,NA,TRBJ2-1,NA,TRBV2
CASSEVSGSYEQYF,TGCGCCAGCAGTGAGGTTAGCGGGAGCTACGAGCAGTACTTC,NA,TRBJ2-7,TRBD2,TRBV10-2
CSVEFESQGNTEAFF,TGCAGCGTTGAATTTGAAAGCCAGGGGAACACTGAAGCTTTCTTT,NA,TRBJ1-1,NA,TRBV29-1
CASSLSYEQYF,TGTGCCAGCAGCCTCTCCTACGAGCAGTACTTC,NA,TRBJ2-7,NA,TRBV7-9
CASSFFGRGASTGELFF,TGTGCCAGCAGCTTTTTTGGGCGGGGGGCGAGCACCGGGGAGCTGTTTTTT,NA,TRBJ2-2,TRBD2,TRBV7-2
CASREGGGGQYF,TGTGCCAGCAGAGAAGGAGGGGGCGGACAGTACTTC,NA,TRBJ2-7,NA,TRBV27
CASSLYRSSYEQYF,TGTGCCAGCAGTTTATACCGTAGCTCCTACGAGCAGTACTTC,NA,TRBJ2-7,NA,TRBV27
CASSPGTVNTEAFF,TGTGCCAGCAGTCCTGGGACAGTTAACACTGAAGCTTTCTTT,NA,TRBJ1-1,TRBD1,TRBV27